This TCR beta chain was retrieved from a study of blood T cell repertoires in COVID-19. Here immunoSEQ multiplex PCR was the method, and the copy in TCRdb shows in-frame clones only, minus some. The profile shows about 400,000 clones, roughly 85% of them singletons. The CDR3 is 15 amino acids. CDR1 and CDR2 from the germline V gene are WSHSY and SAAADI. V lost 7 bases and J lost 0, with 13 bases in between. The sequence was collected from a woman in her 30s with active or convalescent COVID-19. The sequencing input was peripheral blood. The gene calls are TRBV10-2 and TRBJ1-3; the D gene is possibly TRBD1 (5 bases). DNA for the CDR3: TGCGCCAGCAATCGGGACTCAAGCTCTGGAAACACCATATATTTT. As protein: CASNRDSSSGNTIYF.